What follows is one T cell receptor (beta chain) and its context. Its antigen remains unidentified. This CDR3 spans 14 amino acids. The V gene lost 6 bases and the J gene lost 0 bases, with 14 bases spanning the gap. Germline CDR1 is DFQATT and CDR2 is SNEGSKA (reference sequence). The investigators amplified TCR beta CDR3 regions from RNA transcripts. The HTBI set primed first-round TCR CDR3 RT-PCR. One entry per CDR3 protein results from TCRdb running MiXCR on the multiplex PCR reads. There are about 290,000 distinct CDR3 sequences in the sample; about 14% occur only once, and roughly 7.5% lies in the top ten. This entry belongs to a study of T cells in Graves' hyperthyroidism and ophthalmopathy. Findings of the study overall: Ophthalmopathy and stable hyperthyroidism were separated by a 13 V-J model.

Before ophthalmopathy appeared, progressors gave blood at initial hyperthyroidism diagnosis. The receptor was derived from a woman aged 25-40 years with Graves' hyperthyroidism that later progressed to Graves' ophthalmopathy. The rearrangement uses TRBV20-1 and TRBJ2-5; D is possibly TRBD1 or TRBD2 (5 bases each). The sample consisted of blood. The CDR3 loop reads CSASRDQYQETQYF. CDR3 in DNA: TGCAGTGCCAGCCGGGACCAGTACCAAGAGACCCAGTACTTC.